This T cell receptor beta chain was profiled in a study of blood T cell repertoires in COVID-19. As for the study in general: The study drew acute and convalescent COVID-19 samples from the United States, Italy and Spain. From T cells, B-cell-depleted T cells, or PBMCs came the material, which was cDNA or gDNA.

Symptom resolution, clearance, or two negative PCRs marked the recovered donors of Cohort 3. In the original workflow: Amplification from reference gene primers served as the basis for estimated nucleated cell counts. Clones were read by immunoSEQ multiplex PCR, and TCRdb kept only the in-frame ones, dropping some. V, J and clone size derive from that table, while D and trimming were established from the DNA sequence. The repertoire holds about 320,000 clones, with around 90% as singletons. V lost 2 bases to trimming and J lost 2 bases, with 10 bases between them. Germline-derived CDR1 and CDR2 are SEHNR and FQNEAQ (reference sequence). The CDR3 runs to 14 residues.

The chain combines TRBV7-9 with TRBJ2-7, with no clear D. The sample comprised PBMCs or T cells enriched from blood (not recorded which). The receptor was derived from a man aged 25 to 40 who had recovered from COVID-19. CDR3 region: CASSLKPETYEQYF. The CDR3 DNA reads as TGTGCCAGCAGCTTAAAACCCGAGACCTACGAGCAGTACTTC.